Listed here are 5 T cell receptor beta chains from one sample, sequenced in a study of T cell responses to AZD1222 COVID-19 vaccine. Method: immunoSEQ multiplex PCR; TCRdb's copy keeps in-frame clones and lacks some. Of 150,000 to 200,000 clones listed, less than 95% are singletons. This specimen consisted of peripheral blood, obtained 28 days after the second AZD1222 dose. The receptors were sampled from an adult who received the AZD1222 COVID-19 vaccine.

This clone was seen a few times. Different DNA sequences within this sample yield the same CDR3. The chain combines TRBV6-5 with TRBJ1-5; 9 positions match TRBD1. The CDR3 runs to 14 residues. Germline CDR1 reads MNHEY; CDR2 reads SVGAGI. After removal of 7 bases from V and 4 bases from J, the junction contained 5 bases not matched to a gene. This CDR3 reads CASIPGTGNQPQHF. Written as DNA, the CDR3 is TGTGCCAGCATCCCCGGGACAGGGAATCAGCCCCAGCATTTT.

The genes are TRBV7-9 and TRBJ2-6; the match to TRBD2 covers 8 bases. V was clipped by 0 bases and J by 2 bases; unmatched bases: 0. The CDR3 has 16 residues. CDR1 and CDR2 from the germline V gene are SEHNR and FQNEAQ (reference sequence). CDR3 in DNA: TGTGCCAGCAGCTTAGCGCGGGGGGCTGGGGCCAACGTCCTGACTTTC. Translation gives CASSLARGAGANVLTF.

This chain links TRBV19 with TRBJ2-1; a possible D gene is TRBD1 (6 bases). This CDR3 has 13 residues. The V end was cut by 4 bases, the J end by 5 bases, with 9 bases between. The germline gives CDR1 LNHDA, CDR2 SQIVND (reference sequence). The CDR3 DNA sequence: TGTGCCAGTAGTAACAGGGAGAACAATGAGCAGTTCTTC. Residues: CASSNRENNEQFF.

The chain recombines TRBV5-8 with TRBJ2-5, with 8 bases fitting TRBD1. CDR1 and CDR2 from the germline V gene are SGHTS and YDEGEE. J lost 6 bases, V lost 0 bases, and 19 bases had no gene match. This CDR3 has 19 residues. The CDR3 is CASSLEFAGGNHKQKTQYF. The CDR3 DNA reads TGTGCCAGCAGCTTGGAGTTCGCAGGGGGCAACCACAAACAAAAGACCCAGTACTTC.

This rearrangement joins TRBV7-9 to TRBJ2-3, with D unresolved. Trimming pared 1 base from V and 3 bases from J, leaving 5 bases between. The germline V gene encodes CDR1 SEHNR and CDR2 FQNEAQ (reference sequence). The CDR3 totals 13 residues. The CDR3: CASSLGSTDTQYF. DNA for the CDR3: TGTGCCAGCAGCTTAGGGTCTACAGATACGCAGTATTTT.